This TCR beta chain was obtained from a study of blood T cell repertoires in COVID-19 (dated by TCRdb to the early 2020s). At the level of the whole study: Samples from collaborators originated in the United States, Italy and Spain and spanned both the acute and convalescent phases of COVID-19. The repertoires were released in a freely available public database intended as a resource for research on the immune response to SARS-CoV-2. Samples came from the ongoing ImmuneRACE study (first 160 participants) plus 1,254 subjects from 6 global collaborators. Sample metadata almost always included a de-identified subject ID, COVID-19 status, age in years and sex. The dataset comprised deeply sampled blood TCRbeta repertoires from subjects exposed to, actively infected with, or recovered from COVID-19. Where available, HLA class I and class II types were obtained from metadata supplied by the sample provider rather than from assay-based typing. The prospective study material was composed of cDNA or gDNA derived from T cells, B-cell-depleted T cells, or PBMCs.

Enrolling through a virtual design, the prospective study's participants ranged in age from roughly 18 to 95 years and lived across about two dozen United States geographic areas. In the prospective study, participants were assigned to cohorts based on the clinical history participants reported in a screening survey and a study questionnaire. In the prospective study, whole blood, serum and a nasopharyngeal or oropharyngeal swab were collected from each participant by mobile phlebotomists. Additional blood draws and questionnaires over a 2-month period could optionally be provided by prospective study participants. Prospective study blood samples were shipped either frozen or at room temperature before DNA extraction. With regard to this clone: Its antigen remains unidentified. The record has no base qualities; no much larger clone is one base away.

CDR3 length: 13 amino acids, cysteine to phenylalanine. Just the 39-base CDR3 DNA is kept, in frame starting at base 1. Findings and caveats that apply to the study as a whole: How much clinical and demographic metadata was included differed by source and by participant, and the metadata was provided uncurated.

The immunoSEQ Assay, a bias-controlled multiplex PCR, was used to amplify TCRbeta CDR3 regions from genomic DNA. The original pipeline was this. Nucleated cell counts per sample were estimated from amplification of reference gene primers within the assay. To quantify the absolute abundance of each unique TCRbeta CDR3 rearrangement, sequence reads were collapsed and filtered. For each sample, productive Simpson clonality was calculated as the square root of Simpson's diversity index across productive rearrangements. TCRdb re-hosts the immuneACCESS table, in-frame sequences only. Its copies lack some clones; in the studies checked, an unresolved V gene accounts for under half of them, and the cause for the rest is not known. V, J and clone size are those of that table, while D and trimming were read from the DNA. The sample table contains approximately 220,000 clones; only one count was recorded for over 75% of them. The top ten hold over 3% of the sample.

Source material: PBMCs or T cells enriched from blood (not recorded which). This clonotype was sampled from a woman aged 18-29 years in a cohort exposed to, infected with or recovered from COVID-19 (not recorded which). In this chain, TRBV21-1 is recombined with TRBJ1-5; the D call of TRBD1 is as the table states it, not checked on the DNA. TRBV21-1 is labeled a pseudogene. CDR3 loop: CASRGQLFQPQHF. The DNA reads as follows: TGTGCCAGCAGAGGACAGCTTTTTCAGCCCCAGCATTTT.